These T cell receptor beta chains were read from a single sample in a study of T cell changes during pregnancy in multiple sclerosis. Sequenced by immunoSEQ multiplex PCR; TCRdb stores in-frame clones only, minus some. The profile shows under 95,000 clones, under 95% of them singletons. The sequences come from CD4+ T cells from peripheral blood mononuclear cells, collected before pregnancy. Receptors were obtained from a female donor with multiple sclerosis, enrolled in a pregnancy study. Both conserved end residues are part of each CDR3. The D gene is left open where the match is weak. Not every row has a clone size; where given, it reads once, few, many or a size class.

>-|TRBJ2-4|TRBV4-3|TRBD2
CASSQQGTSGGAGAKNIQYF
TGCGCCAGCAGCCAACAGGGGACTAGCGGGGGGGCCGGTGCCAAAAACATTCAGTACTTC
>-|TRBJ1-1|TRBV6-6|-
CASSYGGARGTEAFF
TGTGCCAGCAGTTACGGGGGGGCGCGGGGCACTGAAGCTTTCTTT
>-|TRBJ1-1|TRBV6-1|TRBD1
CASSVGQLNTEAFF
TGTGCCAGCAGTGTGGGACAGCTGAACACTGAAGCTTTCTTT
>-|TRBJ2-7|TRBV28|TRBD2
CASSRRRESGSYEQYF
TGTGCCAGCAGTCGACGGCGAGAGAGCGGGAGTTACGAGCAGTACTTC
>-|TRBJ1-1|TRBV27|-
CASKKPGVNTEAFF
TGTGCCAGCAAAAAACCGGGAGTGAACACTGAAGCTTTCTTT
>-|TRBJ2-5|TRBV6-5|TRBD1
CASSMTGRETQYF
TGTGCCAGCAGTATGACAGGGAGAGAGACCCAGTACTTC
>-|TRBJ2-2|TRBV2|TRBD1
CASRAGTGIAGELFF
TGTGCCAGCAGAGCCGGGACAGGGATCGCCGGGGAGCTGTTTTTT
>-|TRBJ2-5|TRBV5-6|-
CASSGKQGRETQYF
TGTGCCAGCAGCGGTAAACAGGGACGGGAGACCCAGTACTTC
>-|TRBJ1-1|TRBV5-1|-
CASSVQGGSGTEAFF
TGCGCCAGCAGTGTGCAGGGCGGTTCGGGCACTGAAGCTTTCTTT
>-|TRBJ2-7|TRBV7-2|TRBD2
CASSLEGGGGPSYEQYF
TGTGCCAGCAGCTTAGAGGGAGGCGGGGGTCCCTCCTACGAGCAGTACTTC
>-|TRBJ2-7|TRBV2|TRBD1
CASRETGLQGEQYF
TGTGCCAGCAGGGAGACAGGGCTGCAAGGCGAGCAGTACTTC
>-|TRBJ2-1|TRBV6-5|-
CASSSPGVNEQFF
TGTGCCAGCAGTTCCCCGGGAGTGAATGAGCAGTTCTTC
>-|TRBJ2-7|TRBV4-2|-
CASSQSTGWEQYF
TGTGCCAGCAGCCAGAGTACAGGGTGGGAGCAGTACTTC
>-|TRBJ2-2|TRBV6-5|-
CASSYNTGFNTGELFF
TGTGCCAGCAGTTACAATACAGGGTTCAACACCGGGGAGCTGTTTTTT
>-|TRBJ2-5|TRBV29-1|TRBD1
CSVGQGPQETQYF
TGCAGCGTGGGACAGGGCCCCCAAGAGACCCAGTACTTC
>-|TRBJ1-2|TRBV20-1|-
CSDGGVYGYTF
TGCAGTGACGGAGGGGTCTATGGCTACACCTTC
>once|TRBJ2-2|TRBV30|TRBD2
CAWSGGRGVGGELFF
TGTGCCTGGAGTGGGGGTCGGGGGGTTGGCGGGGAGCTGTTTTTT
>-|TRBJ1-1|TRBV7-3|-
CASSLAGTPNTEAFF
TGTGCCAGCAGCTTAGCTGGGACACCGAACACTGAAGCTTTCTTT
>-|TRBJ1-3|TRBV14|-
CASRSPGHRGNTIYF
TGTGCCAGCAGGTCACCGGGACACCGAGGGAACACCATATATTTT
>-|TRBJ2-4|TRBV2|TRBD2
CASNLGTSGKNIQYF
TGTGCCAGCAACTTGGGGACTAGCGGAAAAAACATTCAGTACTTC
>-|TRBJ2-3|TRBV28|TRBD2
CASSDSGTTDTQYF
TGTGCCAGCAGCGATAGCGGGACCACAGATACGCAGTATTTT
>-|TRBJ1-1|TRBV7-2|-
CASSLVTGTTEAFF
TGTGCCAGCAGCTTAGTAACAGGGACAACTGAAGCTTTCTTT
>-|TRBJ2-1|TRBV5-8|TRBD2
CASSLLGGAYNEQFF
TGTGCCAGCAGCTTGCTGGGGGGGGCCTACAATGAGCAGTTCTTC
>-|TRBJ1-1|TRBV7-9|-
CASSSDRTSNTEAFF
TGTGCCAGCAGCTCCGACAGAACTTCCAACACTGAAGCTTTCTTT
>-|TRBJ2-1|TRBV7-7|TRBD2
CASSSGTSGEGEQFF
TGTGCCAGCAGCTCTGGGACTAGCGGGGAGGGGGAGCAGTTCTTC
>-|TRBJ1-5|TRBV18|TRBD1
CASSPGQRNQPQHF
TGTGCCAGCTCGCCGGGACAGAGAAATCAGCCCCAGCATTTT
>once|TRBJ1-1|TRBV11-1|TRBD1
CASSHPQTGGTEAFF
TGTGCCAGCAGCCACCCCCAAACAGGGGGCACTGAAGCTTTCTTT
>-|TRBJ1-6|TRBV6-1|-
CASTELGGHYSPLHF
TGTGCCAGCACCGAGTTAGGGGGACATTACTCACCCCTCCACTTT
>-|TRBJ2-3|TRBV10-3|-
CAISGARGRSTDTQYF
TGTGCCATCAGTGGGGCCAGGGGTAGAAGTACAGATACGCAGTATTTT
>-|TRBJ2-1|TRBV14|TRBD2
CASSYFSGRGDNEQFF
TGTGCCAGCAGCTATTTTAGCGGGAGGGGAGACAATGAGCAGTTCTTC
>once|TRBJ2-2|TRBV6-5|TRBD2
CASSPGLAGTGELFF
TGTGCCAGCTCGCCGGGACTAGCGGGAACCGGGGAGCTGTTTTTT
>-|TRBJ2-2|TRBV30|-
CAWSVTGNTGELFF
TGTGCCTGGAGTGTGACAGGGAACACCGGGGAGCTGTTTTTT
>few|TRBJ1-4|TRBV27|-
CASSENEKLFF
TGTGCCAGCAGTGAGAATGAAAAACTGTTTTTT
>-|TRBJ2-7|TRBV11-3|TRBD1
CASSLISGQGNSYEQYF
TGTGCCAGCAGCTTAATTTCTGGACAGGGGAACTCCTACGAGCAGTACTTC
>-|TRBJ1-1|TRBV6-5|TRBD1
CASRQGQYVEAFF
TGTGCCAGCCGTCAGGGACAGTACGTTGAAGCTTTCTTT
>-|TRBJ2-7|TRBV19|-
CASSRARNYEQYF
TGTGCCAGTAGTAGAGCAAGAAACTACGAGCAGTACTTC
>once|TRBJ2-1|TRBV11-2|TRBD2
CASRSLAGAYNEQFF
TGTGCCAGCAGATCTCTAGCGGGGGCCTACAATGAGCAGTTCTTC
>-|TRBJ2-7|TRBV5-4|TRBD1
CASSLPGQGGHEQYF
TGTGCCAGCAGCTTGCCGGGACAGGGCGGCCACGAGCAGTACTTC
>-|TRBJ2-6|TRBV7-3|-
CASSLYSPSGANVLTF
TGTGCCAGCAGCTTATATAGCCCGTCTGGGGCCAACGTCCTGACTTTC
>-|TRBJ2-7|TRBV27|TRBD2
CASSLLAGNYEQYF
TGTGCCAGCAGTTTACTAGCGGGAAACTACGAGCAGTACTTC
>many|TRBJ2-2|TRBV19|TRBD2
CASIPPGGNTGELFF
TGTGCCAGTATCCCCCCGGGGGGGAACACCGGGGAGCTGTTTTTT
>-|TRBJ2-3|TRBV6-5|TRBD1
CASSYGDSVTNTQYF
TGTGCCAGCAGTTACGGGGACAGCGTCACCAATACGCAGTATTTT
>-|TRBJ1-5|TRBV6-5|-
CASSYSGSDSNQPQHF
TGTGCCAGCAGTTACTCAGGGAGCGACTCCAATCAGCCCCAGCATTTT
>few|TRBJ1-1|TRBV5-4|-
CASSPSDRNTEAFF
TGTGCCAGCAGCCCCTCGGACAGGAACACTGAAGCTTTCTTT
>-|TRBJ2-2|TRBV18|TRBD2
CASSPFPGLAGPNTGELFF
TGTGCCAGCTCACCGTTCCCGGGACTAGCGGGTCCGAACACCGGGGAGCTGTTTTTT
>-|TRBJ1-3|TRBV7-2|-
CASSLGLGGVASGNTIYF
TGTGCCAGCAGCTTAGGGCTGGGGGGGGTCGCCTCTGGAAACACCATATATTTT
>few|TRBJ1-1|TRBV15|TRBD1
CATSSTGTGGRAFF
TGTGCCACCAGCAGTACCGGGACAGGGGGCCGAGCTTTCTTT